One TCR beta chain is described in this entry. In the authors' workflow: From reference gene primer amplification, estimates of nucleated cell counts were derived. Profiling relied on immunoSEQ multiplex PCR, and the TCRdb table lists in-frame clones only, not all of them. D and trimming come from the DNA, and the V and J calls and clone size come from that table. The repertoire consists of around 170,000 clones, with 85% to 95% occurring once and the leading ten covering approximately 0.5%. This sample is drawn from a study of blood T cell repertoires in COVID-19. Study overall: The cDNA or gDNA used as material had been derived from T cells, B-cell-depleted T cells, or PBMCs.

Material: peripheral blood. The sequence was collected from a man aged 45 to 65 with acute or convalescent COVID-19.

The CDR3 region has the DNA TGTGCCAGCACCCCCATTGGGACTAGCGGCCACGGCGAGCAGTTCTTC. This codes for CASTPIGTSGHGEQFF. The chain uses TRBV7-9 and TRBJ2-1; 11 nucleotides align to TRBD2. V was clipped by 7 bases and J by 10 bases; unmatched bases: 15. Germline-derived CDR1 and CDR2 are SEHNR and FQNEAQ (reference sequence). CDR3 length: 16 residues.